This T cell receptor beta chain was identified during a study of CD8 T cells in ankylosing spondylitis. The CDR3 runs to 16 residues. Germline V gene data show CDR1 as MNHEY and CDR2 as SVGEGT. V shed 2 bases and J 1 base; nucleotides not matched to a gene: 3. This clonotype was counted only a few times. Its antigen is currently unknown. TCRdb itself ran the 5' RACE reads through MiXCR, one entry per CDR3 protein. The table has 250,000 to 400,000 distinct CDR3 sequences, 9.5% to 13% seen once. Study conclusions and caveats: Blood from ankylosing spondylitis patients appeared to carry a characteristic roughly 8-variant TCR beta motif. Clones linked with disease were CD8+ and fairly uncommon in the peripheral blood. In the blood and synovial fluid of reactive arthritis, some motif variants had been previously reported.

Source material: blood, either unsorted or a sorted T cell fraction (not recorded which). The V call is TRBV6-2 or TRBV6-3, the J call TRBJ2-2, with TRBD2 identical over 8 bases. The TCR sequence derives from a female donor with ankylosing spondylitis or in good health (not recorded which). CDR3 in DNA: TGTGCCAGCAGTTACGTACTAGCGGAGAACACCGGGGAGCTGTTTTTT. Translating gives CASSYVLAENTGELFF.